The TCR beta chain described here comes from a study of response to subunit inactivated influenza vaccine. Findings and limits, study-wide: The authors offered the suggestion that each seasonal influenza vaccination recruits few new T cells.

As to this clonotype: The antigen is undetermined.

The CDR3 length is 16 residues. V dropped 0 bases and J dropped 5; count of bases not matched to a gene: 5. Germline V CDR1 and CDR2: SGHRS, YFSETQ. TCRdb itself ran the RT-PCR reads through MiXCR, one entry per CDR3 protein. The data show more than 400,000 distinct CDR3 sequences, approximately 9.9% seen once. The TCR originated in a man aged 50-59 years who received an inactivated influenza vaccine. The V call is TRBV5-1, the J call TRBJ2-5, with 12 bases aligning to TRBD2. Specimen: PBMCs from blood, collected 40 to 50 days after vaccination. This CDR3 is CASSLDLAGGPETQYF. CDR3 coding DNA: TGCGCCAGCAGCTTGGATCTAGCGGGAGGGCCGGAGACCCAGTACTTC. Using reference TRBV5-1 and TRBJ2-5 for the parts outside the CDR3, the full variable domain is KAGVTQTPRYLIKTRGQQVTLSCSPISGHRSVSWYQQTPGQGLQFLFEYFSETQRNKGNFPGRFSGRQFSNSRSEMNVSTLELGDSALYLCASSLDLAGGPETQYFGPGTRLLVL.